This T cell receptor (beta chain) was identified in a study of tumor and adjacent non-tumor tissue in lung cancer (dated by TCRdb to the late 2010s). Background on the whole study: By cancer type, the cohort comprised 12 to 13 adenocarcinoma patients, a couple of squamous cell carcinoma patients and 1 small cell lung cancer patient. Among the approximately 15 patients, ages ranged from about 31 to 80 years, around ten were men and 5 were women, and disease was TNM stage I to III. A total of roughly 130,000,000 productive TCRbeta reads were generated by sequencing, corresponding to an average of roughly 4 million reads per sample. The study compared bulk TCRbeta repertoires from lung tumor tissue and matched distant non-tumor lung tissue of about 14 lung cancer patients. For each patient, one tumor sample and one normal lung sample were taken, giving under 35 paired specimens that underwent TCRbeta CDR3 sequencing. Overall study results and their limits: Because peripheral blood was not sequenced, the blood TCRbeta repertoires of the lung cancer patients in the study went unexamined. Only approximately 16 patients were included in the cohort, and the need for larger samples and more detailed clinical data was noted by the authors. TCR diversity (inverse Simpson) was significantly higher in tumor than in normal lung tissue (approximately 440 vs 150, P = 0.0075, Mann-Whitney U test). The sequencing platform is not named in the methods, and unique molecular identifiers are not mentioned. The top 100 clones accounted for a significantly larger cumulative portion of the repertoire in normal lung than in tumor tissue. Significantly higher TCR diversity was found in younger patients, and higher tumor TCR diversity was associated with shorter overall and disease-free survival.

Remarks on this clonotype: Its antigen is currently not known. One base away there is no much larger clone; base qualities are not given.

The library was made by multiplex PCR. TCRdb records Illumina HiSeq 2500 as the sequencer. TCRbeta libraries were built by three rounds of nested PCR using primers (Table S4), following protocols modified from ARM-PCR. Before sequencing, PCR products of 200-500 bp were excised from the gel and purified with the QIAquick gel extraction kit. The original methods were these. Reads were cleaned with Trimmomatic, merged with FLASH into complete CDR3 sequences, and assigned to V(D)J germline segments with MiTCR. Clonal diversity was calculated as the inverse Simpson's index using VDJtools. A read counted as productive if the sequence was in-frame and lacked a premature stop codon. TCRdb reworked the public reads: Q25 trimming with fastp, MiXCR clone assembly, productive beta chains retained. Under each unique CDR3 protein, matching rows form one entry showing the most common genes and DNA. The V and J calls were determined by TCRdb, not by the authors. The sample table shows roughly 65,000 distinct CDR3 sequences, and 60% are seen once. The ten biggest clones cover 20% to 25% of the sample.

Bulk unsorted tissue served as the source for RNA extraction, and RNA quality was assessed using a NanoDrop ND-1000 and an Agilent 2100. All donors had newly diagnosed lung cancer, had not received prior chemotherapy, and were admitted for thoracic surgery in China between August and November 2014. Patients with previous radiotherapy or chemotherapy, or with another concurrent cancer, were excluded from the study. Surgical tissue pieces of 1-2 cm3 were preserved in RNAlater solution and were kept at -80 degrees C until use. The source is a man in his fifties with non-small cell lung cancer. The sequenced sample was lung tumor tissue.

The CDR3 amino acid sequence is: CSASRETYEQYF. The nucleotide sequence reads as follows: TGCAGTGCTAGCAGGGAAACCTACGAGCAGTACTTC. The chain uses TRBV20-1 and TRBJ2-7; TRBD1 might be the D gene, on 5 matching bases. CDR1 and CDR2 are read off the germline V gene (reference sequence) as DFQATT and SNEGSKA. CDR3 length: 12 amino acids, cysteine to phenylalanine. The retained sequence is limited to the CDR3, 36 bases, with the frame set at the first base. Trimming takes 3 bases from V and 2 bases from J, and the germline ends sit 8 bases apart.